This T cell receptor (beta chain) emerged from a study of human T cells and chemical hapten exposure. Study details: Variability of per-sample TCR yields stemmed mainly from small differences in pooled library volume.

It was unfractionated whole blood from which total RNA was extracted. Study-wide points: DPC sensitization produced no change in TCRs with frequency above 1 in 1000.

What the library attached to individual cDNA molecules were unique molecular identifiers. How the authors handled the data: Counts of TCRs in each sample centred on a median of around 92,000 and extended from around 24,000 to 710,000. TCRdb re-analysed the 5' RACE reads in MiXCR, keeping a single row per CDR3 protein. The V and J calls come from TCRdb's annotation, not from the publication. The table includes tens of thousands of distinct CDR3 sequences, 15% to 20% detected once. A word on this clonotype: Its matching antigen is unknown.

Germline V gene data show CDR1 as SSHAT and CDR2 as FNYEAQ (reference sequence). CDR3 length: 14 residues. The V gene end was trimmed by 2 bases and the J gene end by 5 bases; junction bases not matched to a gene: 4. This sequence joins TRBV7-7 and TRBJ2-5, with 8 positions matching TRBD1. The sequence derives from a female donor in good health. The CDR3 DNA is TGTGCCAGCAGCTTACAGGGGGCGCAGGAGACCCAGTACTTC. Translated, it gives CASSLQGAQETQYF. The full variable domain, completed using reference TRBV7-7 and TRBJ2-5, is GAGVSQSPRYKVTKRGQDVTLRCDPISSHATLYWYQQALGQGPEFLTYFNYEAQPDKSGLPSDRFSAERPEGSISTLTIQRTEQRDSAMYRCASSLQGAQETQYFGPGTRLLVL.